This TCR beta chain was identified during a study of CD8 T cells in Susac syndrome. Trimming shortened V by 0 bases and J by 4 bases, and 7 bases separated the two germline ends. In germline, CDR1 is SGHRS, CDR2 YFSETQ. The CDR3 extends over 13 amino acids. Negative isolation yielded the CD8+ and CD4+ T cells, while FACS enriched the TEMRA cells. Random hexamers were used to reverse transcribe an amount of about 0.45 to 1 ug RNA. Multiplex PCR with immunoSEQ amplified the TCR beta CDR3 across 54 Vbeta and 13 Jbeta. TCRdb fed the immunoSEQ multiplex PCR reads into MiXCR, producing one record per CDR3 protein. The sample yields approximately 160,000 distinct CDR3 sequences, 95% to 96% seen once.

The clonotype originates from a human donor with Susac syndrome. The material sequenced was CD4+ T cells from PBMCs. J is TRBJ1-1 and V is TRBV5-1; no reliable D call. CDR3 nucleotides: TGCGCCAGCAGCTTGGCCGATGGCACTGAAGCTTTCTTT. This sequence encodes CASSLADGTEAFF. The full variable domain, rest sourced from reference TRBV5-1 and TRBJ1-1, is KAGVTQTPRYLIKTRGQQVTLSCSPISGHRSVSWYQQTPGQGLQFLFEYFSETQRNKGNFPGRFSGRQFSNSRSEMNVSTLELGDSALYLCASSLADGTEAFFGQGTRLTVV.